The entry below gives a single T cell receptor (beta chain) sequence along with its context. Antigen: not known. This specimen belongs to a study of OX40 agonist ivuxolimab in advanced cancers. Study in general: Every 2 weeks, patients received ivuxolimab intravenously, dosed at 0.01 to 10 mg/kg. The group had a mean age of roughly 56 years, ranged from about 20 to 79, and was 82.7% male. Findings and caveats of the study: Within 6 weeks, CD4+ and CD8+ blood T cells expanded clonally at 0.1 to 3.0 mg/kg.

This table comes from immunoSEQ multiplex PCR, and its TCRdb copy is limited to in-frame clones, with some not included. The profile covers 75,000 to 80,000 clones, with roughly 91% appearing a single time and under 6.5% taken by the ten largest. This CDR3 contains 14 residues. Germline loops: CDR1 SGHDN, CDR2 FVKESK. Trimming took off 4 bases at V and 1 base at J, with 10 bases between the two ends. The source material was CD4+ or CD8+ T cells sorted from blood, sampled in a trial of the OX40 agonist ivuxolimab. This rearrangement joins TRBV14 to TRBJ1-1, with TRBD1 as a possible D gene (6 bases). The TCR sequence derives from an adult with an advanced solid tumor such as melanoma, head and neck, liver or kidney cancer. Here the CDR3 DNA reads TGTGCCAGCAGCCCTGGGGGGCGGAACACTGAAGCTTTCTTT. Translating gives CASSPGGRNTEAFF.